Listed below are T cell receptor beta chains from one sample, sequenced in a study of identical twins. MiXCR, run by TCRdb on the 5' RACE reads, gives a single entry per CDR3 protein. The repertoire holds 1.5 million to 2 million distinct CDR3 sequences, with around a third as singletons. The sequenced sample consisted of cord blood. The receptor set was obtained from a newborn girl in good health. Each CDR3 is given with its conserved first and last residue. The order of the fields is CDR3 protein, CDR3 DNA, clone size, D gene, J gene, V gene. A D gene is named only where the DNA matches it firmly. Not every row has a clone size; where given, it reads once, few, many or a size class.

cdr3_aa: CASSKVFRESGANVLTF; cdr3_nt: TGTGCCAGCAGCAAAGTATTCAGGGAATCTGGGGCCAACGTCCTGACTTTC; clone_size: few; d_call: NA; j_call: TRBJ2-6; v_call: TRBV21-1
cdr3_aa: CASSYPSYGYTF; cdr3_nt: TGTGCCAGCAGTTACCCGAGCTATGGCTACACCTTC; clone_size: few; d_call: NA; j_call: TRBJ1-2; v_call: TRBV6-6
cdr3_aa: CASSLTGWEIAKNIQYF; cdr3_nt: TGTGCCAGCAGTTTAACGGGGTGGGAGATAGCCAAAAACATTCAGTACTTC; clone_size: NA; d_call: NA; j_call: TRBJ2-4; v_call: TRBV12-3/TRBV12-4
cdr3_aa: CASSARGAATEAFF; cdr3_nt: TGTGCCAGCAGTGCCCGAGGGGCGGCCACTGAAGCTTTCTTT; clone_size: NA; d_call: NA; j_call: TRBJ1-1; v_call: TRBV12-3/TRBV12-4
cdr3_aa: CAISERTGAMNTEAFF; cdr3_nt: TGTGCCATCAGTGAGCGGACAGGGGCGATGAACACTGAAGCTTTCTTT; clone_size: NA; d_call: TRBD1; j_call: TRBJ1-1; v_call: TRBV10-3
cdr3_aa: CASSEGRVFRPQHF; cdr3_nt: TGTGCCAGCAGTGAAGGCAGGGTTTTTCGGCCCCAGCATTTT; clone_size: once; d_call: NA; j_call: TRBJ1-5; v_call: TRBV6-1
cdr3_aa: CASSWGTPTYEQYF; cdr3_nt: TGCGCCAGCAGCTGGGGGACTCCAACCTACGAGCAGTACTTC; clone_size: many; d_call: NA; j_call: TRBJ2-7; v_call: TRBV5-1
cdr3_aa: CASSRLVWSDTQYF; cdr3_nt: TGCGCCAGCAGCCGACTAGTTTGGTCAGATACGCAGTATTTT; clone_size: NA; d_call: NA; j_call: TRBJ2-3; v_call: TRBV5-1
cdr3_aa: CGLREGGTDTQYF; cdr3_nt: TGTGGACTCAGGGAAGGAGGCACAGATACGCAGTATTTT; clone_size: few; d_call: NA; j_call: TRBJ2-3; v_call: TRBV28
cdr3_aa: CASSEVSSYNSPLHF; cdr3_nt: TGTGCCAGCAGTGAAGTGAGCTCCTATAATTCACCCCTCCACTTT; clone_size: NA; d_call: NA; j_call: TRBJ1-6; v_call: TRBV2
cdr3_aa: CASSLDPSGETQYF; cdr3_nt: TGTGCCAGCAGTTTAGATCCTAGCGGGGAGACCCAGTACTTC; clone_size: NA; d_call: TRBD2; j_call: TRBJ2-5; v_call: TRBV12-3/TRBV12-4
cdr3_aa: CSARDRGISYNEQFF; cdr3_nt: TGCAGTGCTAGAGATAGAGGGATCTCCTACAATGAGCAGTTCTTC; clone_size: few; d_call: NA; j_call: TRBJ2-1; v_call: TRBV20-1
cdr3_aa: CASSYSDELAAPDTQYF; cdr3_nt: TGTGCCAGCAGTTACTCCGACGAACTAGCGGCCCCAGATACGCAGTATTTT; clone_size: NA; d_call: TRBD2; j_call: TRBJ2-3; v_call: TRBV6-6
cdr3_aa: CSAGGRPYYNEQFF; cdr3_nt: TGCAGTGCCGGTGGCAGACCTTATTACAATGAGCAGTTCTTC; clone_size: few; d_call: NA; j_call: TRBJ2-1; v_call: TRBV20-1
cdr3_aa: CASSQVGAGGTDTQYF; cdr3_nt: TGCGCCAGCAGCCAAGTGGGAGCGGGAGGAACAGATACGCAGTATTTT; clone_size: few; d_call: TRBD2; j_call: TRBJ2-3; v_call: TRBV4-1
cdr3_aa: CASKTTVNYGYTF; cdr3_nt: TGTGCCAGCAAAACGACAGTTAACTATGGCTACACCTTC; clone_size: NA; d_call: NA; j_call: TRBJ1-2; v_call: TRBV12-3/TRBV12-4
cdr3_aa: CASTKGGHNEQFF; cdr3_nt: TGCGCCAGCACCAAGGGGGGGCACAATGAGCAGTTCTTC; clone_size: NA; d_call: NA; j_call: TRBJ2-1; v_call: TRBV5-1
cdr3_aa: CASTPRTGKNTEAFF; cdr3_nt: TGTGCCAGCACCCCCCGGACAGGGAAGAACACTGAAGCTTTCTTT; clone_size: few; d_call: TRBD1; j_call: TRBJ1-1; v_call: TRBV12-3/TRBV12-4
cdr3_aa: CASSSQVGGLYEQYF; cdr3_nt: TGTGCCAGCAGCTCTCAAGTGGGAGGGCTCTACGAGCAGTACTTC; clone_size: NA; d_call: TRBD2; j_call: TRBJ2-7; v_call: TRBV7-2
cdr3_aa: CASGLAWAADTQYF; cdr3_nt: TGCGCCAGCGGCTTGGCCTGGGCTGCAGATACGCAGTATTTT; clone_size: NA; d_call: NA; j_call: TRBJ2-3; v_call: TRBV5-1
cdr3_aa: CASGLDRTGNYGYTF; cdr3_nt: TGTGCCAGCGGTTTAGACCGGACAGGGAACTATGGCTACACCTTC; clone_size: NA; d_call: TRBD1; j_call: TRBJ1-2; v_call: TRBV27
cdr3_aa: CASGTSGGAADTQYF; cdr3_nt: TGTGCCAGCGGTACTAGCGGGGGAGCTGCAGATACGCAGTATTTT; clone_size: many; d_call: TRBD2; j_call: TRBJ2-3; v_call: TRBV27
cdr3_aa: CASSLPGAVTTYEQYF; cdr3_nt: TGTGCCAGCAGTTTGCCAGGGGCCGTTACTACCTACGAGCAGTACTTC; clone_size: many; d_call: NA; j_call: TRBJ2-7; v_call: TRBV12-3/TRBV12-4
cdr3_aa: CASSSNTWVDTQYF; cdr3_nt: TGTGCCAGCAGCTCCAACACTTGGGTAGATACGCAGTATTTT; clone_size: NA; d_call: NA; j_call: TRBJ2-3; v_call: TRBV11-2
cdr3_aa: CSARGQSAISNQPQHF; cdr3_nt: TGCAGTGCTAGAGGGCAATCGGCCATTAGCAATCAGCCCCAGCATTTT; clone_size: NA; d_call: NA; j_call: TRBJ1-5; v_call: TRBV20-1
cdr3_aa: CASSIANYNEQFF; cdr3_nt: TGTGCCAGTAGTATAGCAAACTACAATGAGCAGTTCTTC; clone_size: NA; d_call: NA; j_call: TRBJ2-1; v_call: TRBV19
cdr3_aa: CASSLNRDFLGYF; cdr3_nt: TGTGCCAGCAGCTTAAACCGGGACTTCTTGGGGTATTTT; clone_size: few; d_call: NA; j_call: TRBJ2-3; v_call: TRBV7-2
cdr3_aa: CASSLGDSLQETQYF; cdr3_nt: TGCGCCAGCAGCTTGGGTGACAGCCTCCAAGAGACCCAGTACTTC; clone_size: few; d_call: NA; j_call: TRBJ2-5; v_call: TRBV5-1
cdr3_aa: CASSQQGVLSYNSPLHF; cdr3_nt: TGTGCCAGCTCTCAGCAGGGGGTCCTCTCCTATAATTCACCCCTCCACTTT; clone_size: few; d_call: TRBD1; j_call: TRBJ1-6; v_call: TRBV18
cdr3_aa: CASAGGRATNEKLFF; cdr3_nt: TGTGCCAGCGCAGGGGGTCGGGCAACTAATGAAAAACTGTTTTTT; clone_size: many; d_call: TRBD1; j_call: TRBJ1-4; v_call: TRBV12-3/TRBV12-4
cdr3_aa: CSARKGLAGAYNEQFF; cdr3_nt: TGCAGTGCCCGAAAGGGGCTAGCGGGGGCCTACAATGAGCAGTTCTTC; clone_size: few; d_call: TRBD2; j_call: TRBJ2-1; v_call: TRBV20-1
cdr3_aa: CASTATSGSYEQYF; cdr3_nt: TGTGCCAGCACCGCGACTAGCGGATCCTACGAGCAGTACTTC; clone_size: NA; d_call: TRBD2; j_call: TRBJ2-7; v_call: TRBV7-2
cdr3_aa: CASSLWGIRETQYF; cdr3_nt: TGTGCCAGCAGTTTATGGGGGATCCGGGAGACCCAGTACTTC; clone_size: few; d_call: NA; j_call: TRBJ2-5; v_call: TRBV28
cdr3_aa: CSAKHSNNSPLHF; cdr3_nt: TGCAGTGCTAAACACTCGAATAATTCACCCCTCCACTTT; clone_size: NA; d_call: NA; j_call: TRBJ1-6; v_call: TRBV20-1
cdr3_aa: CASSVQGAGYTF; cdr3_nt: TGTGCCAGCAGCGTCCAGGGGGCTGGCTACACCTTC; clone_size: NA; d_call: TRBD1; j_call: TRBJ1-2; v_call: TRBV9
cdr3_aa: CASSESPAGADTQYF; cdr3_nt: TGCGCCAGCAGTGAATCACCCGCAGGGGCAGATACGCAGTATTTT; clone_size: NA; d_call: NA; j_call: TRBJ2-3; v_call: TRBV10-1
cdr3_aa: CASSLTRGGLGEQFF; cdr3_nt: TGTGCCAGCAGCTTAACGAGGGGGGGCCTTGGTGAGCAGTTCTTC; clone_size: NA; d_call: NA; j_call: TRBJ2-1; v_call: TRBV11-2
cdr3_aa: CASSRGGVDSDWYF; cdr3_nt: TGTGCCAGCAGCCGGGGGGGCGTCGACTCGGATTGGTACTTC; clone_size: few; d_call: NA; j_call: TRBJ2-7; v_call: TRBV3-1
cdr3_aa: CSARLGVLGGYTF; cdr3_nt: TGCAGTGCTCGTCTTGGGGTTCTAGGTGGCTACACCTTC; clone_size: NA; d_call: NA; j_call: TRBJ1-2; v_call: TRBV20-1
cdr3_aa: CASSESGRDEQFF; cdr3_nt: TGTGCCAGCAGTGAAAGTGGGAGGGATGAGCAGTTCTTC; clone_size: NA; d_call: TRBD2; j_call: TRBJ2-1; v_call: TRBV6-1
cdr3_aa: CASSEGDYYEQYF; cdr3_nt: TGTGCCAGCAGTGAGGGGGACTACTACGAGCAGTACTTC; clone_size: many; d_call: TRBD2; j_call: TRBJ2-7; v_call: TRBV2